Listed below are T cell receptor beta chains from one sample, sequenced in a study of cytomegalovirus exposure and HLA in healthy donors. Assay used: immunoSEQ multiplex PCR; TCRdb lists only in-frame clones, some missing. Among 160,000 or so clones, 80% were seen once, and the ten largest hold about 1.3%. The sequencing sample was made of PBMCs. Source of these receptors: a woman aged 45-59 years in good health and CMV-seronegative. CDR3s include the opening cysteine and the closing phenylalanine or tryptophan. The order of the fields is D gene, clone size, J gene, V gene, CDR3 protein, CDR3 DNA. The D gene is left open where the match is weak. Where a row states a size, it is once, few, many or the class of an expanded clone; other rows omit it.

TRBD2,NA,TRBJ2-1,TRBV9,CASSVELATSYEQFF,TGTGCCAGCAGCGTGGAACTAGCGACCTCCTATGAGCAGTTCTTC
NA,NA,TRBJ2-1,TRBV25-1,CASGRPLGVDEQFF,TGTGCCAGCGGTAGGCCCTTGGGAGTTGATGAGCAGTTCTTC
NA,NA,TRBJ1-6,TRBV5-1,CASSPYPPGLNSPLHF,TGCGCCAGCAGCCCATACCCCCCAGGTCTTAATTCACCCCTCCACTTT
TRBD1,NA,TRBJ1-6,TRBV28,CASSLTGTGKESPLHF,TGTGCCAGCAGCCTAACAGGGACAGGGAAAGAGTCACCCCTCCACTTT
TRBD2,NA,TRBJ2-3,TRBV7-9,CASSRTSGGAHTQYF,TGTGCCAGCAGCCGAACGAGCGGGGGGGCCCATACGCAGTATTTT
NA,NA,TRBJ2-6,TRBV28,CASSLELVSGANVLTF,TGTGCCAGCAGTTTAGAGTTGGTTTCTGGGGCCAACGTCCTGACTTTC
NA,few,TRBJ1-1,TRBV6-5,CASTLRENTEAFF,TGTGCCAGCACCCTTCGGGAGAACACTGAAGCTTTCTTT
TRBD2,NA,TRBJ2-1,TRBV6-1,CASSRLAGEYNEQFF,TGTGCCAGCAGTAGACTAGCGGGGGAATACAATGAGCAGTTCTTC
TRBD2,NA,TRBJ2-7,TRBV5-1,CASSPSGVTYEQYF,TGCGCCAGCAGCCCGAGCGGGGTAACCTACGAGCAGTACTTC
NA,once,TRBJ1-1,TRBV29-1,CSSGGGNTEAFF,TGCAGCTCTGGGGGGGGGAACACTGAAGCTTTCTTT
TRBD2,NA,TRBJ2-3,TRBV19,CASSLPGTSGRWADTQYF,TGTGCCAGTAGCCTACCGGGGACTAGCGGGAGGTGGGCAGATACGCAGTATTTT
NA,NA,TRBJ2-3,TRBV6-5,CASSYWQGTTDTQYF,TGTGCCAGCAGTTACTGGCAGGGGACAACAGATACGCAGTATTTT
NA,NA,TRBJ1-2,TRBV5-1,CASSLVTNYGYTF,TGCGCCAGCAGCTTGGTAACAAACTATGGCTACACCTTC
NA,NA,TRBJ2-1,TRBV28,CASRSPGLSYNEQFF,TGTGCCAGCAGAAGCCCAGGCCTTTCCTACAATGAGCAGTTCTTC
NA,NA,TRBJ1-1,TRBV5-1,CASSLGSVERIEAFF,TGCGCCAGCAGCTTGGGGTCAGTTGAACGTATTGAAGCTTTCTTT
NA,NA,TRBJ1-6,TRBV5-6,CASSLSEANYNSPLHF,TGTGCCAGCAGCTTGTCAGAGGCTAATTATAATTCACCCCTCCACTTT
TRBD1,NA,TRBJ2-5,TRBV7-6,CASSFSVADRGVQETQYF,TGTGCCAGCAGCTTTTCAGTTGCGGACAGGGGGGTCCAAGAGACCCAGTACTTC
NA,few,TRBJ1-1,TRBV4-2,CASSQDRGGTEAFF,TGTGCCAGCAGCCAAGATCGGGGGGGGACTGAAGCTTTCTTT
TRBD2,NA,TRBJ2-7,TRBV27,CASSPRNRDYSYEQYF,TGTGCCAGCAGCCCCCGAAACCGGGACTACTCCTACGAGCAGTACTTC
NA,NA,TRBJ1-1,TRBV18,CASSPPRGGTMNTEAFF,TGTGCCAGCTCACCACCGAGGGGGGGTACGATGAACACTGAAGCTTTCTTT
NA,NA,TRBJ2-7,TRBV7-8,CASSIPPGLETNWVSYEQYF,TGTGCCAGCAGCATCCCGCCGGGACTTGAAACAAACTGGGTCTCCTACGAGCAGTACTTC
NA,NA,TRBJ2-2,TRBV7-6,CASSLVRLQGTGELFF,TGTGCCAGCAGCTTAGTCCGGTTACAGGGAACCGGGGAGCTGTTTTTT
TRBD2,once,TRBJ2-7,TRBV29-1,CSASRPSGGPTYEQYF,TGCAGCGCTTCCCGGCCCAGCGGGGGCCCTACCTACGAGCAGTACTTC
NA,NA,TRBJ2-7,TRBV5-6,CASTRQWSYEQYF,TGTGCCAGTACGAGACAGTGGAGCTACGAGCAGTACTTC
TRBD2,NA,TRBJ2-7,TRBV27,CASSLLAGDRIYEQYF,TGTGCCAGCAGCCTACTAGCGGGGGATCGAATCTACGAGCAGTACTTC
TRBD2,NA,TRBJ2-1,TRBV4-3,CASSPTSGSSNEQFF,TGCGCCAGCAGCCCGACTAGCGGGAGCAGCAATGAGCAGTTCTTC
NA,few,TRBJ1-1,TRBV6-5,CASSLRGLNTEAFF,TGTGCCAGCAGCCTTAGAGGTTTGAACACTGAAGCTTTCTTT
TRBD1,NA,TRBJ1-2,TRBV7-3,CASSLTRTGYGYTF,TGTGCCAGCAGCTTAACCCGGACAGGGTACGGCTACACCTTC
NA,NA,TRBJ2-1,TRBV27,CASSFYRGTYNEQFF,TGTGCCAGCAGTTTTTATAGGGGTACCTACAATGAGCAGTTCTTC
NA,NA,TRBJ2-3,TRBV11-3,CASSSADTQYF,TGTGCCAGCAGCTCCGCAGATACGCAGTATTTT
TRBD1,NA,TRBJ1-4,TRBV15,CATSRGGGGREKLFF,TGTGCCACCAGCAGAGGAGGAGGGGGCAGGGAAAAACTGTTTTTT
NA,NA,TRBJ1-1,TRBV27,CASSFLTPTGTATEAFF,TGTGCCAGCAGTTTTTTAACCCCAACAGGGACGGCCACTGAAGCTTTCTTT
NA,once,TRBJ2-7,TRBV5-6,CASSLGSMRVPYEQYF,TGTGCCAGCAGCTTGGGCTCCATGCGGGTCCCCTACGAGCAGTACTTC